These 8 T cell receptor beta chains originate from one sample sequenced in a study of cytomegalovirus exposure and HLA in healthy donors. This PCR relied on a set of 60 Vbeta primers and 13 Jbeta primers. Method: immunoSEQ multiplex PCR; TCRdb's copy keeps in-frame clones and lacks some. The sample has about 220,000 clones; nearly 80% are singletons. Specimen: PBMCs. The receptor set was obtained from a male donor in good health and CMV-seronegative.

The chain joins TRBV7-9 to TRBJ2-7, with D perhaps matching TRBD1 (6 bases). The CDR3 totals 13 residues. V lost 7 bases to trimming and J lost 6 bases, with 16 bases between them. Germline V lookup: CDR1 SEHNR, CDR2 FQNEAQ (reference sequence). The CDR3 here is CASTDDRNGEQYF. As DNA, the CDR3 is TGTGCCAGCACCGATGACAGGAATGGCGAGCAGTACTTC.

This clone was observed a single time. The rearrangement links TRBV5-4 to TRBJ2-2; TRBD1 matches 8 bases. Germline V gene sequence: CDR1 SGHNT, CDR2 YYREEE (reference sequence). This CDR3 has 15 residues. Germline trimming cut 0 bases from V and 7 bases from J; bases unmatched to any gene: 5. Here the CDR3 DNA reads TGTGCCAGCAGCTTGGCCCACAGGGGGAACGGGGAGCTGTTTTTT. It yields the protein CASSLAHRGNGELFF.

This clone has a single count. This chain links TRBV7-3 with TRBJ1-2; tentatively, D is TRBD1 (6 bases). CDR3 length equals 13 residues. With 5 bases removed from V and 8 bases from J, the gap between germline ends came to 15 bases. Germline CDR1 SGHTA, CDR2 FQGTGA. In DNA form, the CDR3 reads TGTGCCAGCAGCCCGGACAGAACAGGGGGCTACACCTTC. Residues: CASSPDRTGGYTF.

The chain links TRBV27 to TRBJ2-1; 12 bases are a match to TRBD2. The CDR3 consists of 16 residues. V trimming: 2 bases; J trimming: 7 bases; junction bases outside the gene matches: 6. Germline-derived CDR1 and CDR2 are MNHEY and SMNVEV (reference sequence). DNA for the CDR3: TGTGCCAGCAGTTTAGCTAGCGGGGGGGCGCGGAATGAGCAGTTCTTC. This sequence encodes CASSLASGGARNEQFF.

This sequence joins TRBV5-6 and TRBJ1-1, with D unresolved. Per the germline V gene, CDR1 is SGHDT and CDR2 is YYEEEE. Trimming shortened V by 1 base and J by 7 bases, and 8 bases separated the two germline ends. The CDR3 has 12 amino acids. The CDR3 DNA reads as TGTGCCAGCAGCTTGACAGTTCATGAAGCTTTCTTT. Translation: CASSLTVHEAFF.

This chain uses TRBV30 with TRBJ1-2, with 8 bases matching TRBD1. J was trimmed by 2 bases and V by 0 bases; bases with no gene match: 5. CDR1 and CDR2 from the germline V gene are GTSNPN and SVGIG (reference sequence). This CDR3 is built from 15 residues. In nucleotides, the CDR3 is TGTGCCTGGAGTGTACAAGCAGGGGGCAACTATGGCTACACCTTC. Protein sequence: CAWSVQAGGNYGYTF.

This clone has just one count. The gene calls are TRBV25-1 and TRBJ1-6; D might be TRBD1 (6 bases). This CDR3 region has 15 residues. Germline CDR1 and CDR2: MGHDK and SYGVNS. The V and J ends lost 1 base and 6 bases respectively, with 10 bases between them. The CDR3 DNA follows: TGTGCCAGCAGTGAATTTACAGGGTCTAATTCACCCCTCCACTTT. It encodes CASSEFTGSNSPLHF.

This chain connects TRBV6-1 to TRBJ1-6, with TRBD1 identical over 12 bases. The CDR3 length is 17 residues. The trim removed 4 bases at V and 5 bases at J, leaving 6 bases unmatched. Germline V CDR1 and CDR2: MNHNS, SASEGT. The CDR3 reads CASSAGTGGANNSPLHF. CDR3 DNA sequence: TGTGCCAGCAGTGCCGGGACAGGGGGCGCGAATAATTCACCCCTCCACTTT.